This T cell receptor beta chain emerged from a study of blood T cell repertoires in COVID-19. Study overall: Samples taken during acute and convalescent COVID-19 were collected in the United States, Italy and Spain.

V lost 2 bases, J lost 8 bases, and 6 bases lay in between. The CDR3 extends over 11 amino acids. The authors' processing: Reference gene primer amplification gave estimated nucleated cell counts. The assay was immunoSEQ multiplex PCR, and TCRdb's table has in-frame clones only and misses some. V and J calls and clone size are copied from that table; D and trimming were computed from the DNA. Of about 190,000 clones in the sample, around four fifths were seen once. This clonotype was sampled from a human donor in a cohort sampled during active COVID-19. The material sequenced was peripheral blood. The chain has TRBV12-3 or TRBV12-4 and TRBJ1-2, with D hard to call. CDR3 nucleotides: TGTGCCAGCAGTTTACAGGCAGGCTACACCTTC. It codes for CASSLQAGYTF.